This T cell receptor (beta chain) was sequenced during a study of T cells after yellow fever vaccination. For TCR, cDNA came from 5'RACE template switching, which added a universal primer site and UMIs. TCRdb re-analysed the 5' RACE reads in MiXCR, keeping a single row per CDR3 protein. This sample has over 100,000 distinct CDR3 sequences, with 7.5% to 9.5% found just once. This clonotype was counted at least ten times. Germline CDR1 reads SGHVS; CDR2 reads FNYEAQ. V was pared by 1 base and J by 5 bases, with 5 bases of the junction left unmatched. The CDR3 contains 16 residues. This material consisted of CD8+ T cells sorted from PBMCs, taken 45 days after the yellow fever booster vaccination. This receptor was identified in a man aged 25 to 40 who received the YFV17D yellow fever vaccine. The V gene is TRBV7-6, the J gene TRBJ2-1, with 10 positions matching TRBD2. This CDR3 is CASSLVGLASHNEQFF. CDR3 in DNA: TGTGCCAGCAGCTTAGTGGGACTAGCGTCTCACAATGAGCAGTTCTTC.